Listed below are T cell receptor beta chains from one sample, sequenced in a study of T cell changes during pregnancy in multiple sclerosis. Data came from immunoSEQ multiplex PCR; TCRdb stores just in-frame clones and leaves some out. The sample records about 32,000 clones, approximately 89% being singletons. This specimen consisted of CD8+ T cells from peripheral blood mononuclear cells, obtained in the first trimester of pregnancy. All receptors derive from a female donor with multiple sclerosis, enrolled in a pregnancy study. CDR3s include the opening cysteine and the closing phenylalanine or tryptophan. Fields, in order: D gene, V gene, J gene, CDR3 length, clone size, CDR3 DNA, CDR3 protein. D genes are given only for firm matches. Size is omitted from some rows. Given values are once, few, many or a class for expanded clones.

TRBD2	TRBV9	TRBJ2-3	15	-	TGTGCCAGCAGCGCTGAACTAGCGTGGGCAGATACGCAGTATTTT	CASSAELAWADTQYF
-	TRBV5-1	TRBJ1-1	14	-	TGCGCCAGCAGCTTGGGGCAGGCGAACACTGAAGCTTTCTTT	CASSLGQANTEAFF
TRBD1	TRBV4-2	TRBJ2-7	16	-	TGTGCCAGCAGCCTTACTCGGGACAGGGGGCTGGGGGAGCAGTACTTC	CASSLTRDRGLGEQYF
-	TRBV29-1	TRBJ2-5	14	-	TGCAGCGGGGGGAGCGGACTAGGGGGAGAGACCCAGTACTTC	CSGGSGLGGETQYF
-	TRBV5-6	TRBJ1-2	14	-	TGTGCCAGCAGCAACGACAGGTTACGGTATGGCTACACCTTC	CASSNDRLRYGYTF
TRBD2	TRBV5-1	TRBJ2-1	14	-	TGCGCCAGCAGCGTTAGCGGGCCACACAATGAGCAGTTCTTC	CASSVSGPHNEQFF
-	TRBV28	TRBJ2-4	13	-	TGTGCCAGCAGTTTATTCAGGGGTAGTTTTCAGTACTTC	CASSLFRGSFQYF
-	TRBV28	TRBJ2-7	12	-	TGTGCCAGCAGTATGGGACTCTACGAGCAGTACTTC	CASSMGLYEQYF
-	TRBV11-1	TRBJ2-7	13	-	TGTGCCAGCAGCGGCGGGATTTGGTACGAGCAGTACTTC	CASSGGIWYEQYF
-	TRBV19	TRBJ2-5	13	medium-sized	TGTGCCAGTAGTGGTACGGGGTGGGCGACCCAGTACTTC	CASSGTGWATQYF
TRBD1	TRBV2	TRBJ1-2	15	-	TGTGCCAGCAGTGGCCGGGACAGGGGCCCCTATGGCTACACCTTC	CASSGRDRGPYGYTF
TRBD1	TRBV18	TRBJ1-5	15	-	TGTGCCAGCTCGGAACAGGGGGGGATGTATCAGCCCCAGCATTTT	CASSEQGGMYQPQHF
-	TRBV27	TRBJ2-7	12	-	TGTGCCAGCAGTAAAGAGGGCTACGAGCAGTACTTC	CASSKEGYEQYF